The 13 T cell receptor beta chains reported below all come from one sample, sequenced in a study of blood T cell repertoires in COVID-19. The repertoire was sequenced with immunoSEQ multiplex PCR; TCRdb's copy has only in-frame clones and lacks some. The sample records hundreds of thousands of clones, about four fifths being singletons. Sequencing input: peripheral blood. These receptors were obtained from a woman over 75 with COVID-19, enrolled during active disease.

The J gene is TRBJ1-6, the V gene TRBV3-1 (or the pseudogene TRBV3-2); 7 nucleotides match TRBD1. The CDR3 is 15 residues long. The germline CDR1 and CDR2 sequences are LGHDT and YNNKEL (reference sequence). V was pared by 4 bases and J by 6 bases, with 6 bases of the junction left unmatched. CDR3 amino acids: CASSLSGTVNSPLHF. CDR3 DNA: TGTGCCAGCAGCCTGTCCGGGACAGTTAATTCACCCCTCCACTTT.

The CDR3 is CASTEATGNTIYF. CDR3 DNA: TGTGCCAGCACGGAGGCGACTGGAAACACCATATATTTT. J is TRBJ1-3 and V is TRBV3-1 (or the pseudogene TRBV3-2); D ambiguous. The CDR3 runs 13 residues. Germline loops: CDR1 LGHDT, CDR2 YNNKEL (reference sequence). The V and J ends lost 7 bases and 2 bases respectively, with 9 bases between them.

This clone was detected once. The CDR3 is CASSKGRAGGGTGELFF. The CDR3 DNA reads TGTGCCAGTTCGAAGGGCCGAGCGGGAGGCGGCACCGGGGAGCTGTTTTTT. The V and J genes are TRBV15 and TRBJ2-2; 9 bases fit TRBD2. Germline trimming cut 10 bases from V and 4 bases from J; bases unmatched to any gene: 16. The germline V gene has CDR1 LNHNV and CDR2 YYDKDF (reference sequence). The CDR3 loop spans 17 amino acids.

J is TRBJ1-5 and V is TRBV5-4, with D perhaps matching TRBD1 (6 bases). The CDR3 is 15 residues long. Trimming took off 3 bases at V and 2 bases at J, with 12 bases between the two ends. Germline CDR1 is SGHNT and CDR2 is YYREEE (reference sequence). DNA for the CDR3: TGTGCCAGCAGCTATGGCGGGGGCGGCAATCAGCCCCAGCATTTT. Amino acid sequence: CASSYGGGGNQPQHF.

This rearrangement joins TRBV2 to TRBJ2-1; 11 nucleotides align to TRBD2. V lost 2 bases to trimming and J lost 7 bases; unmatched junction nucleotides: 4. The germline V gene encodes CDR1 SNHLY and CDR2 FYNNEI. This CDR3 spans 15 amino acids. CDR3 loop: CASSERGLAANEQFF. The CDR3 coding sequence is TGTGCCAGCAGTGAAAGGGGACTAGCGGCTAATGAGCAGTTCTTC.

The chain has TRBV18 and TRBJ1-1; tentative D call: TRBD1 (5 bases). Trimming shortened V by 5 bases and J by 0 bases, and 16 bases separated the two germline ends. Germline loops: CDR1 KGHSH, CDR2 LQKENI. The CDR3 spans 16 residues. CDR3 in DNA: TGTGCCAGCTCATTGTCACCTCCCAGGGTGAACACTGAAGCTTTCTTT. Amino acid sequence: CASSLSPPRVNTEAFF.

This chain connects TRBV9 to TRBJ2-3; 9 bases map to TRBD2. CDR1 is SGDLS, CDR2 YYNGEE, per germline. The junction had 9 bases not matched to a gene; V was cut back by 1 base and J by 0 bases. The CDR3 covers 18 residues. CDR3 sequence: CASSVMAGGSSSTDTQYF. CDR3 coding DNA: TGTGCCAGCAGCGTAATGGCGGGAGGGTCTTCTAGCACAGATACGCAGTATTTT.

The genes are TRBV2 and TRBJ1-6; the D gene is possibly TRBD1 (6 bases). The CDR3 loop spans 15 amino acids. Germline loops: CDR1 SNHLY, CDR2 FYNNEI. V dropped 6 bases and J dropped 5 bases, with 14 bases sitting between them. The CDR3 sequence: CASRLQGTDNSPLHF. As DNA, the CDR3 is TGTGCCAGCAGGTTACAGGGTACCGATAATTCACCCCTCCACTTT.

The CDR3 spells CASSSYGTGTMNTEAFF. The CDR3 coding sequence is TGTGCCAGCAGTTCTTACGGGACAGGGACGATGAACACTGAAGCTTTCTTT. V gene TRBV28 combines with J gene TRBJ1-1; the match to TRBD1 covers 9 bases. This CDR3 has 17 amino acids. In germline, CDR1 is MDHEN, CDR2 SYDVKM. Germline trimming cut 4 bases from V and 0 bases from J; bases unmatched to any gene: 9.

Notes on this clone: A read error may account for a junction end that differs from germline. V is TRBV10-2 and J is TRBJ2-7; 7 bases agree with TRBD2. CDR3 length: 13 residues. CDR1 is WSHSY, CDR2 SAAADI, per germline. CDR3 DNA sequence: TGCGCCAGCAGGGGGGGGTCCGGTGGAAGGCAGGACTTC. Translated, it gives CASRGGSGGRQDF.

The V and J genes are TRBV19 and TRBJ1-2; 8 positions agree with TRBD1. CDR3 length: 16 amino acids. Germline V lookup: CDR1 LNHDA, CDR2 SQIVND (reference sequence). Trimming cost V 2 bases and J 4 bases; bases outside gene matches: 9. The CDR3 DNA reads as TGTGCCAGTAGTATACCAAACAGGGGGATCGGCTATGGCTACACCTTC. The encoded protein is CASSIPNRGIGYGYTF.

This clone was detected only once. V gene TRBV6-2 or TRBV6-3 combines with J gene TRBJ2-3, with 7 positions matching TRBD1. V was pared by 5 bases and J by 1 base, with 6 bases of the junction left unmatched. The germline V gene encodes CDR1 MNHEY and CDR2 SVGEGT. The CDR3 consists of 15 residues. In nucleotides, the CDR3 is TGTGCCAGCAGTCTAACCGGGACAGGCACAGATACGCAGTATTTT. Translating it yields CASSLTGTGTDTQYF.

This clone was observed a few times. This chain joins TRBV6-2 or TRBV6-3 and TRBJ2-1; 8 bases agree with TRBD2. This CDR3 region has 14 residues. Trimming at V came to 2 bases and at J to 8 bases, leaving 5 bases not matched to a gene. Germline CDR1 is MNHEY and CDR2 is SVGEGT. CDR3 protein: CASSYGASGHEQFF. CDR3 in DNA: TGTGCCAGCAGTTACGGTGCTAGCGGGCATGAGCAGTTCTTC.